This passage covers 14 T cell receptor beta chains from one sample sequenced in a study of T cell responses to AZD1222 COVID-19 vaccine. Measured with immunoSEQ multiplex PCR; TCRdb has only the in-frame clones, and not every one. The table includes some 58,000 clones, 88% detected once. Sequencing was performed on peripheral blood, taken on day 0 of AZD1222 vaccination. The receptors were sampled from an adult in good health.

Here the CDR3 reads CASSLGYRVDRADTQYF. Here the CDR3 DNA reads TGTGCCAGCAGCTTAGGATATCGCGTGGACCGAGCAGATACGCAGTATTTT. The chain joins TRBV7-8 to TRBJ2-3; no clear D gene. This CDR3 region has 17 residues. Trimming left V 1 base short and J 4 bases short, with 18 bases between. Germline V gives CDR1 SGHVS, CDR2 FQNEAQ. Variable domain in full (rest from reference TRBV7-8 and TRBJ2-3): GAGVSQSPRYKVAKRGQDVALRCDPISGHVSLFWYQQALGQGPEFLTYFQNEAQLDKSGLPSDRFFAERPEGSVSTLKIQRTQQEDSAVYLCASSLGYRVDRADTQYFGPGTRLTVL.

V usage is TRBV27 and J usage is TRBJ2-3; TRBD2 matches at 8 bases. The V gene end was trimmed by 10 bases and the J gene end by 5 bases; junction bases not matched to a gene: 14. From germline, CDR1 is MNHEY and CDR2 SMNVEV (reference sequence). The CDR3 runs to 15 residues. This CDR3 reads CATLRSGSRVDTQYF. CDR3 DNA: TGTGCCACTCTTCGGAGCGGGAGTCGGGTAGATACGCAGTATTTT.

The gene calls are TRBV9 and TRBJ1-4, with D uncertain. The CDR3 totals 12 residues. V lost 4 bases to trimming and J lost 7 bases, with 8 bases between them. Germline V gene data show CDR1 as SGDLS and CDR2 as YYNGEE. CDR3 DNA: TGTGCCAGCAGCCCCCGAGGTGAAAAACTGTTTTTT. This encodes CASSPRGEKLFF.

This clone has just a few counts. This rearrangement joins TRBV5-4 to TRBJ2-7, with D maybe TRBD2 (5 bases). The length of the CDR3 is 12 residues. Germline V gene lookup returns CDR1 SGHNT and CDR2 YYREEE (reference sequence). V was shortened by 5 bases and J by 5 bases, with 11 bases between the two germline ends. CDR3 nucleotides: TGTGCCAGCAGTCTGTCCGGGAACGAGCAGTACTTC. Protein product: CASSLSGNEQYF.

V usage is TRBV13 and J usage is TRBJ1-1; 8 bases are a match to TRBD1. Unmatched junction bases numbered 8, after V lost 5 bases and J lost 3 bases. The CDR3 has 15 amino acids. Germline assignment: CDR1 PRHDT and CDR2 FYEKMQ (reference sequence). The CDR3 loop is CASSRADREDTEAFF. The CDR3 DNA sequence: TGTGCCAGCAGCCGCGCGGACAGGGAGGACACTGAAGCTTTCTTT. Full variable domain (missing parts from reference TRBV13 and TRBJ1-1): AAGVIQSPRHLIKEKRETATLKCYPIPRHDTVYWYQQGPGQDPQFLISFYEKMQSDKGSIPDRFSAQQFSDYHSELNMSSLELGDSALYFCASSRADREDTEAFFGQGTRLTVV.

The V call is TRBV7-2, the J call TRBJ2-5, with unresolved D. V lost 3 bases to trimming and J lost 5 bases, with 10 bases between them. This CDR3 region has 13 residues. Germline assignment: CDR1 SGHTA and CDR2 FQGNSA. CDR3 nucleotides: TGTGCCAGCAGCTTGGTTGGAACGGAGACCCAGTACTTC. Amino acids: CASSLVGTETQYF.

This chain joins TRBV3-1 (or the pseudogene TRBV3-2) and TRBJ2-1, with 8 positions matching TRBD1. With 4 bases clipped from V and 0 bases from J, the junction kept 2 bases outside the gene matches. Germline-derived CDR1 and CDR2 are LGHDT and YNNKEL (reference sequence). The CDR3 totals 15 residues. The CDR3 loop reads CASSPGQGSYNEQFF. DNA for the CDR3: TGTGCCAGCAGCCCCGGACAGGGCTCCTACAATGAGCAGTTCTTC.

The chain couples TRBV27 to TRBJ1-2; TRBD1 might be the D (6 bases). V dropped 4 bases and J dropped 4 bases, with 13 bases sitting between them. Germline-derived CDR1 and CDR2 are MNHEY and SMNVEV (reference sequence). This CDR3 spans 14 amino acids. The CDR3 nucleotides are TGTGCCAGCAGTTCTCCAGGGGAGGGCTATGGCTACACCTTC. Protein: CASSSPGEGYGYTF.

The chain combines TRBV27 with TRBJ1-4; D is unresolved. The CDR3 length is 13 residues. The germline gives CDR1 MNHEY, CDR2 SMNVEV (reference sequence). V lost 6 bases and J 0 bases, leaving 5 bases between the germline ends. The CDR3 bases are TGTGCCAGCAGGGGTGCAACTAATGAAAAACTGTTTTTT. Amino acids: CASRGATNEKLFF.

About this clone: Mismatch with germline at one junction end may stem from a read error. The CDR3 protein is CASSIAGGPDEQYF. In nucleotides, the CDR3 is TGTGCCAGCAGCATAGCGGGAGGGCCCGACGAGCAGTACTTC. The chain carries TRBV7-2 and TRBJ2-7, with 11 nucleotides matching TRBD2. Germline loops: CDR1 SGHTA, CDR2 FQGNSA. This CDR3 has 14 amino acids.

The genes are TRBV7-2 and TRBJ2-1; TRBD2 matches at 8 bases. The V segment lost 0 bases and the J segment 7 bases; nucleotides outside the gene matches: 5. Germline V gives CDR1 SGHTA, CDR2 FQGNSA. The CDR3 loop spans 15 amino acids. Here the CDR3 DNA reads TGTGCCAGCAGCTTAGCGAGCGGGAGTTGGAATGAGCAGTTCTTC. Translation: CASSLASGSWNEQFF.

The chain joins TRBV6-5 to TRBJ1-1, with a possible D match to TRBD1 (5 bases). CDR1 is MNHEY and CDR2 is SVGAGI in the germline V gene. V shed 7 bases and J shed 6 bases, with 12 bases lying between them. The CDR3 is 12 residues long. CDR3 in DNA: TGTGCCAGCACGGGGCGTCATGCTGAAGCTTTCTTT. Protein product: CASTGRHAEAFF.

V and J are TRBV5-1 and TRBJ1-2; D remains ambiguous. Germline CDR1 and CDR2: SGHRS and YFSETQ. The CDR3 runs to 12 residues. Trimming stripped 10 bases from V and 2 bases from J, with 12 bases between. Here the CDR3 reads CASKEGNYGYTF. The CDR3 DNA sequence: TGCGCCTCCAAGGAAGGGAACTATGGCTACACCTTC.

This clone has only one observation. The CDR3 DNA reads as TGCGCCAGCAGCTTGGTGGAGACTGAAGCTTTCTTT. The encoded protein is CASSLVETEAFF. V gene TRBV5-1 combines with J gene TRBJ1-1, with no clear D. The V and J ends lost 0 bases and 5 bases respectively, with 5 bases between them. Germline CDR1 is SGHRS and CDR2 is YFSETQ. The length of the CDR3 is 12 residues.